This TCR beta chain was identified in a study of blood T cell repertoires in COVID-19. This clone has just one count. Looked up from germline, CDR1 is KGHSH and CDR2 is LQKENI. The CDR3 consists of 14 residues. J was trimmed by 5 bases and V by 8 bases; bases with no gene match: 10. In the study's own analysis: Counts of nucleated cells, estimated from reference gene primer amplification, were obtained. Only in-frame clones appear in the TCRdb table, and some are missing; sequencing was by immunoSEQ multiplex PCR. From that table come the V and J calls and clone size; the DNA was used to work out D and trimming. The table includes 25,000 to 35,000 clones, approximately 90% detected once.

Sequences were obtained from peripheral blood. The chain uses TRBV18 and TRBJ2-5; 8 bases map to TRBD1. The source is an older man with acute or convalescent COVID-19. The CDR3 DNA is TGTGCCAGCCAAGCTGCAGGGGGCGTTGAGACCCAGTACTTC. Translation: CASQAAGGVETQYF.